The sequence of this T cell receptor (beta chain) was determined in a study of identical twins. TCRdb passed the 5' RACE reads through MiXCR, listing each CDR3 protein once. The data show 400,000 to 550,000 distinct CDR3 sequences, with around 24% seen just once and about 2.7% held by the top ten. The CDR3 spans 12 residues. Trimming took 3 bases from V and 7 from J, leaving 6 bases between them. Germline assignment: CDR1 SNHLY and CDR2 FYNNEI. Healthy Caucasians made up all donors. In addition, the sample was reused for a study of T cells expressing NK-cell markers. This second study says: Seven of eight sequenced donors tested HCMV-seropositive; one tested seronegative. The dominant NKG2C+ clonotypes represented about 1.0-7.5% of CD8+ T cells in six donors.

The chain links TRBV2 to TRBJ2-2; D remains ambiguous. The sample comprised CD4+ T cells sorted from blood. This TCR was recovered from a woman younger than 30 in good health. The CDR3 coding sequence is TGTGCCAGCAGTGACGTAAACGGGGAGCTGTTTTTT. Translated: CASSDVNGELFF.